This entry concerns a single TCR beta chain. Its antigen remains unidentified. This sample is part of a study of cytotoxic CD8 clonotypes in ibrutinib-treated CLL. For the study at large: Partial responses totalled roughly 24 and complete responses 2; after median roughly 71 months, approximately 15 remained remitted and about twelve progressed.

Data came from immunoSEQ multiplex PCR; TCRdb stores just in-frame clones and leaves some out. The table lists a few hundred thousand clones, about 77% of them singletons. The study, taken as a whole, reports: Elevated clonality accompanied ibrutinib response, with a return toward baseline values at progression. Baseline-level clonality went beyond age-matched healthy donors and moved in step with circulating CD8+ T-cell counts.

V lost 1 base to trimming and J lost 2 bases, with 6 bases between them. There are 13 residues in the CDR3. The germline gives CDR1 SGHDT, CDR2 YYEEEE. Cryopreserved PBMCs yielded around 2.1 micrograms of genomic DNA for TCR beta libraries. This sequence joins TRBV5-6 and TRBJ1-2; D is uncertain. The sequence was obtained from a human donor with chronic lymphocytic leukemia. The input for sequencing was PBMCs, taken before ibrutinib treatment. The CDR3 reads CASSLMRNYGYTF. As DNA, the CDR3 is TGTGCCAGCAGCTTGATGAGAAACTATGGCTACACCTTC.